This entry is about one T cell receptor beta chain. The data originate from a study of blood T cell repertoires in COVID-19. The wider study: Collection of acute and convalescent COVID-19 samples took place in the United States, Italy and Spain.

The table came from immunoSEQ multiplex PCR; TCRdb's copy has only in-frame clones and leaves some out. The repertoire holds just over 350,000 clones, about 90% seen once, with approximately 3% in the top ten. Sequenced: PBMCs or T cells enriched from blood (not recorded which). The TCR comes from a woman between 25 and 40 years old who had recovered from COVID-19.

The CDR3 reads CASSPVVQGSYGYTF. The CDR3 region has the DNA TGTGCCAGCTCACCCGTAGTGCAGGGTAGCTATGGCTACACCTTC. The chain couples TRBV18 to TRBJ1-2; tentative D call: TRBD1 (5 bases). The V end lost 3 bases, the J end lost 4 bases, and 15 bases lay between the germline ends. This CDR3 is built from 15 residues. Germline-derived CDR1 and CDR2 are KGHSH and LQKENI. Complete variable domain (other parts from reference TRBV18 and TRBJ1-2): NAGVMQNPRHLVRRRGQEARLRCSPMKGHSHVYWYRQLPEEGLKFMVYLQKENIIDESGMPKERFSAEFPKEGPSILRIQQVVRGDSAAYFCASSPVVQGSYGYTFGSGTRLTVV.